A selection of T cell receptor beta chains follows, all from one sample in a study of blood T cell repertoires in COVID-19. Sequenced by immunoSEQ multiplex PCR; TCRdb stores in-frame clones only, minus some. In the table there are around 190,000 clones, roughly four fifths of which are singletons. Sequences were obtained from PBMCs or T cells enriched from blood (not recorded which). All receptors derive from a man aged 40-49 years who had recovered from COVID-19. CDR3s include the opening cysteine and the closing phenylalanine or tryptophan. A D gene is named only where the DNA matches it firmly. The listing skips clone size in some rows; elsewhere it reads once, few, many or a size class.

j_call,clone_size,v_call,d_call,cdr3_nt,cdr3_aa
TRBJ2-7,-,TRBV12-3/TRBV12-4,-,TGTGCCAGCAGTACAGGGAACGAGCAGTACTTC,CASSTGNEQYF
TRBJ1-1,-,TRBV10-3,-,TGTGCCATCAGCTCTAAGACAGGGAACACTGAAGCTTTCTTT,CAISSKTGNTEAFF
TRBJ2-7,-,TRBV6-1,-,TGTGCCAGCAGTGAAGTTAGTCGATCGTACGAGCAGTACTTC,CASSEVSRSYEQYF
TRBJ1-1,-,TRBV6-5,-,TGTGCCAGCAGTTACTGGGGGGTAGCGTACACTGAAGCTTTCTTT,CASSYWGVAYTEAFF
TRBJ1-4,once,TRBV14,-,TGTGCCAGCAGCCAAGTTATAGGAGTTGCAACTAATGAAAAACTGTTTTTT,CASSQVIGVATNEKLFF
TRBJ1-1,-,TRBV24-1,-,TGTGCCACCACTCCCGGGGGGAGAGCTTTCTTT,CATTPGGRAFF
TRBJ1-3,-,TRBV12-3/TRBV12-4,-,TGTGCCAGCAGTGACAGCTCTGGAAACACCATATATTTT,CASSDSSGNTIYF
TRBJ1-2,-,TRBV6-5,TRBD1,TGTGCCAGCAGTTACCCGGGACAGGGGGGGCTTGGCTACACCTTC,CASSYPGQGGLGYTF
TRBJ1-6,-,TRBV11-2,-,TGTGCCAGCAGCCCCGGGTGGGGGCTAGGTTCACCCCTCCACTTT,CASSPGWGLGSPLHF
TRBJ2-2,-,TRBV7-9,-,TGTGCCAGCAGCCCCTCAGTGTCCGGGGAGCTGTTTTTT,CASSPSVSGELFF
TRBJ2-7,-,TRBV27,TRBD1,TGTGCCAGCAGTTTTACCGGGACAGGGTTCTACGAGCAGTACTTC,CASSFTGTGFYEQYF
TRBJ1-1,-,TRBV19,-,TGTGCCAGTAGTGTCCGGTTCCGAGCTTTCTTT,CASSVRFRAFF
TRBJ1-2,-,TRBV4-2,-,TGTGCCAGCAGCCAAGATTCAGGTACGACAGCTTCCTATGGCTACACCTTC,CASSQDSGTTASYGYTF
TRBJ1-2,-,TRBV6-5,-,TGTGCCAGCAGACGCTCAGGACAGAACTATGGCTACACCTTC,CASRRSGQNYGYTF
TRBJ2-7,-,TRBV4-1,-,TGCGCCAGCAGCCAAGTATCTAGTCTCCACGAGCAGTACTTC,CASSQVSSLHEQYF
TRBJ1-1,-,TRBV10-2,TRBD1,TGCGCCAGCAGTTACCCGGACAGGCGTCTAGAGAACACTGAAGCTTTCTTT,CASSYPDRRLENTEAFF
TRBJ2-3,-,TRBV3-1/TRBV3-2,TRBD2,TGTGCCAGCAGCCGAAGCGGGGGGGCCGTAAATACGCAGTATTTT,CASSRSGGAVNTQYF
TRBJ1-1,-,TRBV18,-,TGTGCCAGCTCACCACCCGACAGCATAGGCCGTCAAGCTTTCTTT,CASSPPDSIGRQAFF
TRBJ2-3,-,TRBV19,TRBD2,TGTGCCAGTAGTCCCCAGGGGACTAGCGGGCCGACGCAGTATTTT,CASSPQGTSGPTQYF
TRBJ1-5,once,TRBV6-2/TRBV6-3,TRBD1,TGTGCCAGCAGTCCGTTTAAGACAGGGGCCTTCAATCAGCCCCAGCATTTT,CASSPFKTGAFNQPQHF
TRBJ2-5,-,TRBV12-2,-,TGTGCAAGTCGCTTCCCCCAGTTAGGACTAGCGGGGGGGCAAGAGACCCAGTACTTC,CASRFPQLGLAGGQETQYF
TRBJ1-5,-,TRBV15,TRBD1,TGTGCCACCAGCAGATCCGGGACAGGGGGCGTTCAGCCCCAGCATTTT,CATSRSGTGGVQPQHF
TRBJ2-2,-,TRBV5-6,TRBD1,TGTGCCAGCTATTATCGGGACAGGGGGCCCACCGGGGAGCTGTTTTTT,CASYYRDRGPTGELFF
TRBJ2-3,once,TRBV19,-,TGTGCCACCAAACCACAGGGTAATGCAGATACGCAGTATTTT,CATKPQGNADTQYF
TRBJ2-3,-,TRBV30,TRBD2,TGTGCCTGGAGTCCCGGGGGTAGCGGGAGGACAGATACGCAGTATTTT,CAWSPGGSGRTDTQYF
TRBJ1-5,few,TRBV2,-,TGTGCCAGCAGTGCTCAGGCCGTCAATCAGCCCCAGCATTTT,CASSAQAVNQPQHF
TRBJ1-2,-,TRBV24-1,TRBD1,TGTGCCACCAGTGATTTGCGAGAGACAGGGGAGTATGGCTACACCTTC,CATSDLRETGEYGYTF
TRBJ1-3,-,TRBV5-1,-,TGCGCCAGCAGCTCCCAGGGGAATACGAACACCATATATTTT,CASSSQGNTNTIYF
TRBJ1-5,-,TRBV5-1,TRBD1,TGCGCCAGCAGTGAACAGGGGAGCAATCAGCCCCAGCATTTT,CASSEQGSNQPQHF
TRBJ2-1,once,TRBV11-3,TRBD2,TGTGCCAGCAGCCCAAAGGGGACTAGCGGGAGTTACTACAATGAGCAGTTCTTC,CASSPKGTSGSYYNEQFF
TRBJ2-2,many,TRBV19,-,TGTGCCAGTAGGCGCCGTTGGGACATGGGGGACACCGGGGAGCTGTTTTTT,CASRRRWDMGDTGELFF
TRBJ1-3,few,TRBV7-2,-,TGTGCCAGCAGCCATGGGACACTTGGAAACACCATATATTTT,CASSHGTLGNTIYF
TRBJ2-1,-,TRBV6-6,-,TGTGCCAGCAGTTACCAGCGGTTGGGGTCGGATGAGCAGTTCTTC,CASSYQRLGSDEQFF
TRBJ2-5,-,TRBV29-1,-,TGCAGCGTTGAAGCAGGGGCTAGTGAGACCCAGTACTTC,CSVEAGASETQYF
TRBJ2-7,few,TRBV20-1,-,TGCAGTGCTAGTCAGGGCTCCTACGAGCAGTACTTC,CSASQGSYEQYF
TRBJ1-1,-,TRBV29-1,-,TGCAGCGCCCTAGGGGGTCCGACCACCCCTGGGACTGAAGCTTTCTTT,CSALGGPTTPGTEAFF
TRBJ2-7,once,TRBV6-5,TRBD1,TGTGCCAGCAGAGACAGGACAGGGGCAGGGGAGCAGTACTTC,CASRDRTGAGEQYF
TRBJ2-3,few,TRBV5-1,-,TGCGCCAGCAGCACCGTTAGAAGCACAGATACGCAGTATTTT,CASSTVRSTDTQYF
TRBJ2-7,-,TRBV15,TRBD1,TGTGCCACCAGCCGACGATGGGGACAGACATACGAGCAGTACTTC,CATSRRWGQTYEQYF
TRBJ1-3,-,TRBV30,-,TGTGCCTGGAGTTGGGGAGCTGGAAACACCATATATTTT,CAWSWGAGNTIYF
TRBJ1-2,-,TRBV18,-,TGTGCCAGCTCACCCACACTATCGGACTTGAGGAGTGGCTACACCTTC,CASSPTLSDLRSGYTF
TRBJ2-3,-,TRBV5-4,-,TGTGCCAGCAGCTTGGGTAGAACTACAGATACGCAGTATTTT,CASSLGRTTDTQYF
TRBJ2-5,once,TRBV6-5,-,TGTGCCAGCAGGTCACTCCAGGGGAAGCAAGAGACCCAGTACTTC,CASRSLQGKQETQYF
TRBJ1-2,-,TRBV7-9,-,TGTGCCAGCAGCTTAAGGGGCGATGACTATGGCTACACCTTC,CASSLRGDDYGYTF
TRBJ2-7,-,TRBV6-5,TRBD1,TGTGCCAGCAGTTACTCGGGACAGCACTCCTACGAGCAGTACTTC,CASSYSGQHSYEQYF
TRBJ2-1,-,TRBV5-1,TRBD2,TGCGCCAGCAGCTTTAGCGGGGGGGCTGATGAGCAGTTCTTC,CASSFSGGADEQFF
TRBJ2-1,few,TRBV18,TRBD2,TGTGCCAGCCACCTCGGCGGGGGTCACTCCTACAATGAGCAGTTCTTC,CASHLGGGHSYNEQFF
TRBJ1-5,-,TRBV9,TRBD1,TGTGCCAGCAGCCCGCGGACAGGTGATCAGCCCCAGCATTTT,CASSPRTGDQPQHF
TRBJ1-2,-,TRBV5-1,TRBD1,TGCGCCAGCAGCTTGTCTCAGGGGGGCTATGGCTACACCTTC,CASSLSQGGYGYTF
TRBJ1-5,-,TRBV3-1/TRBV3-2,-,TGTGCCAGCAGCCAAGGGGCTGGTCAGCCCCAGCATTTT,CASSQGAGQPQHF
TRBJ1-2,-,TRBV19,TRBD1,TGTGCCAGTGGGACGGGACAGGAAGATGGCTACACCTTC,CASGTGQEDGYTF
TRBJ2-1,-,TRBV18,-,TGTGCCAGCTCCCCCCTGGCAGCCTGGCAGGATGAGCAGTTCTTC,CASSPLAAWQDEQFF